This entry features one TCR beta chain sequence. These data come from a study of blood T cell repertoires in COVID-19. About the research overall: The samples span acute and convalescent COVID-19 from the United States, Italy and Spain. PBMCs, B-cell-depleted T cells, or T cells provided the cDNA or gDNA that made up the material.

V was pared by 2 bases and J by 4 bases, with 6 bases between. CDR1 and CDR2 from the germline V gene are MNHEY and SVGAGI. The CDR3 length is 13 residues. As processed by the authors: Counts of nucleated cells, estimated from reference gene primer amplification, were obtained. Sequenced by immunoSEQ multiplex PCR; TCRdb stores in-frame clones only, minus some. V and J calls and clone size come straight from that table; D and trimming were deduced from the DNA. The sample contains 130,000 or so clones, around 89% of which appear only once. This clonotype originated in a man between 50 and 59 years old with active or convalescent COVID-19. This chain links TRBV6-5 with TRBJ1-5, with D possibly TRBD1 on 6 matching bases. What was sequenced was peripheral blood. The CDR3 region is CASSYRGNQPQHF. The CDR3 nucleotides read TGTGCCAGCAGTTACAGGGGGAATCAGCCCCAGCATTTT.